This is a list of T cell receptor beta chains from one sample in a study of cytomegalovirus exposure and HLA in healthy donors. Data came from immunoSEQ multiplex PCR; TCRdb stores just in-frame clones and leaves some out. The sample holds around 200,000 clones, over 75% seen once. Sample: PBMCs. All receptors derive from a woman aged 45-60 years in good health and CMV-seropositive. CDR3s include the opening cysteine and the closing phenylalanine or tryptophan. The D gene is left open where the match is weak. Some rows mark clone size as missing; the rest say once, few, many or name a class of expanded clone.

v_call,clone_size,j_call,d_call,cdr3_nt,cdr3_aa
TRBV5-1,.,TRBJ2-7,TRBD1,TGCGCCAGCAGCTTGGCAGGGGGCGTAAGGTACGAGCAGTACTTC,CASSLAGGVRYEQYF
TRBV7-7,.,TRBJ2-7,.,TGTGCCAGCAGCCCCGGACAGTACTACGAGCAGTACTTC,CASSPGQYYEQYF
TRBV5-4,.,TRBJ1-2,.,TGTGCCAGCAGCTTGCCAGGGGAGAACTATGGCTACACCTTC,CASSLPGENYGYTF
TRBV28,.,TRBJ2-3,.,TGTGCCAGCTACAGGGCGGACACAGATACGCAGTATTTT,CASYRADTDTQYF
TRBV6-1,.,TRBJ1-1,.,TGTGCCAGCAGTGAAGCGGCAGTCGAGGGCACTGAAGCTTTCTTT,CASSEAAVEGTEAFF
TRBV10-3,.,TRBJ2-7,TRBD2,TGTGCCATCAGTGGTGGCCGACTAGCGGGGGTCTACGAGCAGTACTTC,CAISGGRLAGVYEQYF
TRBV5-1,.,TRBJ2-2,.,TGCGCCAGCAGCTTGGTGGCAGGTGGTACCGGGGAGCTGTTTTTT,CASSLVAGGTGELFF
TRBV6-5,.,TRBJ1-1,TRBD1,TGTGCCAGCAGGGACAGGGGGCGAGATACTGAAGCTTTCTTT,CASRDRGRDTEAFF
TRBV6-6,.,TRBJ1-1,TRBD1,TGTGCCAGCAGCGACAGGGTCTCCACTGAAGCTTTCTTT,CASSDRVSTEAFF
TRBV28,.,TRBJ1-2,TRBD1,TGTGCCAGCAGTCCACTCCTCTCGACAGGGACAGGCTACACCTTC,CASSPLLSTGTGYTF
TRBV19,once,TRBJ2-7,.,TGTGCCAGTAGGCTCACAGGGCCGAGCTCCTACGAGCAGTACTTC,CASRLTGPSSYEQYF
TRBV10-3,.,TRBJ2-5,TRBD1,TGTGCCATCAGGTACGGACAGGGCGAAGTGGAGACCCAGTACTTC,CAIRYGQGEVETQYF
TRBV14,.,TRBJ2-7,TRBD2,TGTGCCAGCACCCTCGCGGGAGGTCTCTACGAGCAGTACTTC,CASTLAGGLYEQYF
TRBV9,.,TRBJ1-2,TRBD1,TGTGCCAGCAGCCCCGCAGGGACAGGGTGGCGTTTAGGGGGCTACACCTTC,CASSPAGTGWRLGGYTF